This T cell receptor (beta chain) is drawn from a study of CD8+CD57+ T cells in acquired aplastic anemia. Study-wide findings and caveats: Comparison of patients with controls identified roughly 27 shared CD8+ CDR3 sequences.

For sequencing, patients were chosen who had shown expansion of CD8+CD57+ cells by flow cytometry. Blood sampling was performed on the patients, and none of them had received therapy by then. The template for TCR beta VDJ and CDR3 sequence profiling was genomic DNA. TCRdb ran MiXCR on the reads and lists one entry per CDR3 protein. Of hundreds of thousands of distinct CDR3 sequences in the sample, roughly 80% were seen once. V lost 2 bases and J lost 8; bases outside the gene matches: 12. The CDR3 totals 16 residues. The germline V gene encodes CDR1 SGHTA and CDR2 FQGNSA. Regarding this clonotype: Antigen specificity is unknown.

Material for sequencing was sorted CD4+, CD8+, or CD8+CD57+ T cells (not recorded which) from PBMCs. This clonotype was obtained from a human donor with aplastic anemia. This chain connects TRBV7-2 to TRBJ2-1; TRBD2 aligns across 7 bases. The CDR3 sequence is CASSLPGGPGRDEQFF. CDR3 nucleotide sequence: TGTGCCAGCAGCTTACCAGGAGGCCCGGGGAGGGATGAGCAGTTCTTC.